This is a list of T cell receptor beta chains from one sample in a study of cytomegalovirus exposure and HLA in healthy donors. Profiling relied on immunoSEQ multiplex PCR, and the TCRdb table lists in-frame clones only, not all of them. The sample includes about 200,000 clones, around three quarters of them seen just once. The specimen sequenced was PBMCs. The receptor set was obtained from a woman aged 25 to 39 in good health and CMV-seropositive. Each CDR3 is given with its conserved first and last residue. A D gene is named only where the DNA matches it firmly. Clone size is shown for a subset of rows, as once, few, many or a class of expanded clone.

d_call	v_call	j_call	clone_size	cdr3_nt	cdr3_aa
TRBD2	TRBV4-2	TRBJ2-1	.	TGTGCCAGCACCATGGGGGGGTGGGACAATGAGCAGTTCTTC	CASTMGGWDNEQFF
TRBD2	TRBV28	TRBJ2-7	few	TGTGCCAGCAGGCAATCCACTAGCGGGGTTTTGCACGAGCAGTACTTC	CASRQSTSGVLHEQYF
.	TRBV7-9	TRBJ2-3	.	TGTGCCAGCAGCTTAGCGGCCGGGAGTACTACTGCAGATACGCAGTATTTT	CASSLAAGSTTADTQYF
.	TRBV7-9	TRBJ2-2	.	TGTTCCAGCAGCGTTACCCGAGACACCGGGGAGCTGTTTTTT	CSSSVTRDTGELFF
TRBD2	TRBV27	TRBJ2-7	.	TGTGCCAGCAGTTCCAGGGAGGGCTACGAGCAGTACTTC	CASSSREGYEQYF
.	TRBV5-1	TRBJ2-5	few	TGCGCCAGCAGCTTGGAGGGACACACAAAGACCCAGTACTTC	CASSLEGHTKTQYF
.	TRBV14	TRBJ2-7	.	TGTGCCAGCAGCCATGCACAGAGTAACTACGAGCAGTACTTC	CASSHAQSNYEQYF
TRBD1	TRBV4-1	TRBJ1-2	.	TGCGCCAGCAGCCAAGCACAGGGGGGCTATGGCTACACCTTC	CASSQAQGGYGYTF
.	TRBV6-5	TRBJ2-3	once	TGTGCCAGCAGCTCTTCGGGGAGCAAAGATACGCAGTATTTT	CASSSSGSKDTQYF
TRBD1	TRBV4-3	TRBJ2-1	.	TGCGCCAGCAGCCGTACCGGGACAGGGATCCGGAATGAGCAGTTCTTC	CASSRTGTGIRNEQFF
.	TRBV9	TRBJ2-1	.	TGTGCCAGCAGCACTAATCCCAGCTCCTACAATGAGCAGTTCTTC	CASSTNPSSYNEQFF
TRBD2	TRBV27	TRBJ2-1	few	TGTGCCAGCAGTTTAGATACTAGCGGGAGTTCCTACAATGAGCAGTTCTTC	CASSLDTSGSSYNEQFF
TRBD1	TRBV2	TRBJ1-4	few	TGTGCCAGCAGTACCGCGACAGGGGAGGTCGAAAAACTGTTTTTT	CASSTATGEVEKLFF
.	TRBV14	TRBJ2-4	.	TGTGCCAGCAGCCAAGCGGGACTAGCCAAAAACATTCAGTACTTC	CASSQAGLAKNIQYF
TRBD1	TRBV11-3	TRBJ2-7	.	TGTGCCAGCAGCTTAGGGGGCACAGGGGACTACGAGCAGTACTTC	CASSLGGTGDYEQYF
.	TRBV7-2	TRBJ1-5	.	TGTGCCAGCAGCTTAACCTACAATCAGCCCCAGCATTTT	CASSLTYNQPQHF
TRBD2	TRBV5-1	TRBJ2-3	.	TGCGCCAGCAGCCTACTAGCGGGGGGGGACGACGGAACGCAGTATTTT	CASSLLAGGDDGTQYF
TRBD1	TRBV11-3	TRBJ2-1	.	TGTGCCAGCAGCCCCCGGACAGGGGGCTACAATGAGCAGTTCTTC	CASSPRTGGYNEQFF
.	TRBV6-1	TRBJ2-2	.	TGTGCCAGCGGTCATGGAGGTCCCGGGGAGCTGTTTTTT	CASGHGGPGELFF
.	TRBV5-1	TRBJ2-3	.	TGCGCCAGCAGCTTGGACTCCGCTAGCACAGATACGCAGTATTTT	CASSLDSASTDTQYF
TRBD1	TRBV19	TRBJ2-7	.	TGTGCCAGTAGCCAAAGGGGACAGGGGGCACTCGAGCAGTACTTC	CASSQRGQGALEQYF
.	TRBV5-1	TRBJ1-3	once	TGCGCCAGCAGGATGTCCTTGAGCTCTGGAAACACCATATATTTT	CASRMSLSSGNTIYF
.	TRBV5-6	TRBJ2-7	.	TGTGCCAGCCGAACCTCAGGGGCAGGCGGCGAGCAGTACTTC	CASRTSGAGGEQYF
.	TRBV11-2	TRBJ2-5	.	TGTGCCAGCAGCCTCGGGACACTCCAAGAGACCCAGTACTTC	CASSLGTLQETQYF
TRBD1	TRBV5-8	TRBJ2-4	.	TGTGCCAGCAGCTTGGGGACCGGGACAGGGGGTTACATTCAGTACTTC	CASSLGTGTGGYIQYF
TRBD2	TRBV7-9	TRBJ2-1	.	TGTGCCAGCAGCTTAGGGACTAGCGGAGACAATGAGCAGTTCTTC	CASSLGTSGDNEQFF
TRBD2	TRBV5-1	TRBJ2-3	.	TGCGCCAGCAGCTTGATTGGGCTAGCGGGGGGGCCCGTAATGGAAGATACGCAGTATTTT	CASSLIGLAGGPVMEDTQYF
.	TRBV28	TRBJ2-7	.	TGTGCCAGCAGTTCCCCGGCGTGGCAGGGTCAATACGAGCAGTACTTC	CASSSPAWQGQYEQYF
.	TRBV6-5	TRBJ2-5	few	TGTGCCAGCAGTTGGAACAGGCAAGAGACCCAGTACTTC	CASSWNRQETQYF
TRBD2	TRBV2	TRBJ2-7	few	TGTGCCAGCAGCCCGGGACTAGCTCGGGAGCAGTACTTC	CASSPGLAREQYF
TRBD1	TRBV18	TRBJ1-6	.	TGTGCCAGCTCACGCGAGGGACAGGGCGATTCACCCCTCCACTTT	CASSREGQGDSPLHF
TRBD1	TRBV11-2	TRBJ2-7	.	TGTGCCAGCAGCTCGGCTACCGGGACAGAAGCCTACGAGCAGTACTTC	CASSSATGTEAYEQYF
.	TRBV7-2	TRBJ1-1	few	TGTGCCAGCAAGGAACAGGGGAACACTGAAGCTTTCTTT	CASKEQGNTEAFF
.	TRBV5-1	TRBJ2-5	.	TGCGCCAGCAGCTTGGGACCTTCGGGGGAGACCCAGTACTTC	CASSLGPSGETQYF
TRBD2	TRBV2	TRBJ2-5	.	TGTGCCAGCAGTGAAGCGGAGCGGGAAGGCGGGGAGACCCAGTACTTC	CASSEAEREGGETQYF
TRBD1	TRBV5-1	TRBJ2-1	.	TGCGCCAGCAGCTTGGCCTCCGGACAGGGCTATGAGCAGTTCTTC	CASSLASGQGYEQFF
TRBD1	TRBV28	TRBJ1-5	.	TGTGCCAGCAGTGACAGGGTTGGATTCTATCAGCCCCAGCATTTT	CASSDRVGFYQPQHF
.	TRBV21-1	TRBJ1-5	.	TGTGCCAGCTGGACAGGGGACAATCAGCCCCAGCATTTT	CASWTGDNQPQHF
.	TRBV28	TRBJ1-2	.	TGTGCCAGCAGTTTTAACAAAAACTATGGCTACACCTTC	CASSFNKNYGYTF
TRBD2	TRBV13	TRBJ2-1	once	TGTGCCAGCAGCCAAGCCCGGCTAGCGGACACCTACAATGAGCAGTTCTTC	CASSQARLADTYNEQFF
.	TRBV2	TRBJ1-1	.	TGTGCCAGCAGTGAAGTCCCCGTCCCCCTGGACAGAAGGGCTTTCTTT	CASSEVPVPLDRRAFF
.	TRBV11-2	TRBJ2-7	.	TGTGCCAGCAGCTTAGTTGCTAGTTTCCCGTACGAGCAGTACTTC	CASSLVASFPYEQYF
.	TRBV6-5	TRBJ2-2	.	TGTGCCAGCAGTTACGTTCGGACCGGGGAGCTGTTTTTT	CASSYVRTGELFF
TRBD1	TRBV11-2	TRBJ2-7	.	TGTGCCAGCCTGGCCGGACAGGGGACCTACGAGCAGTACTTC	CASLAGQGTYEQYF
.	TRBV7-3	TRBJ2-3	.	TGTGCCAGCAGCGGGGGGACAGTATCCACAGATACGCAGTATTTT	CASSGGTVSTDTQYF
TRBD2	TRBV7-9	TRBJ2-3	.	TGTGCCAGCAGCTCCGGACTAGCGGGGGGCACAGATACGCAGTATTTT	CASSSGLAGGTDTQYF
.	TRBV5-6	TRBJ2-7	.	TGTGCCAGCAGCTTCTCGGGCTACGAGCAGTACTTC	CASSFSGYEQYF
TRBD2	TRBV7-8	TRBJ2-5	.	TGTGCCAGCAGCTTAGCGCCTAGCGGGGGATTCCAAGAGACCCAGTACTTC	CASSLAPSGGFQETQYF
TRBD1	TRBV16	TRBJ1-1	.	TGTGCCAGCAGCCAACTCTGGACAGGGGAGGGGAACACTGAAGCTTTCTTT	CASSQLWTGEGNTEAFF
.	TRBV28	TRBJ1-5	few	TGTGCCAGCAGTACAAGCGGTAGCAATCAGCCCCAGCATTTT	CASSTSGSNQPQHF
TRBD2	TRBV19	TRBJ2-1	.	TGTGCCAGCCGGACGGGACTAGCGGGGAATGAGCAGTTCTTC	CASRTGLAGNEQFF
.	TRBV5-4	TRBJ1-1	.	TGTGCCAGCAGCGTAAATCCCCGCGGAACGACTGAAGCTTTCTTT	CASSVNPRGTTEAFF
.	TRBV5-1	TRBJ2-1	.	TGCGCCAGCAGCTTGGGAGGGATAAATGAGCAGTTCTTC	CASSLGGINEQFF